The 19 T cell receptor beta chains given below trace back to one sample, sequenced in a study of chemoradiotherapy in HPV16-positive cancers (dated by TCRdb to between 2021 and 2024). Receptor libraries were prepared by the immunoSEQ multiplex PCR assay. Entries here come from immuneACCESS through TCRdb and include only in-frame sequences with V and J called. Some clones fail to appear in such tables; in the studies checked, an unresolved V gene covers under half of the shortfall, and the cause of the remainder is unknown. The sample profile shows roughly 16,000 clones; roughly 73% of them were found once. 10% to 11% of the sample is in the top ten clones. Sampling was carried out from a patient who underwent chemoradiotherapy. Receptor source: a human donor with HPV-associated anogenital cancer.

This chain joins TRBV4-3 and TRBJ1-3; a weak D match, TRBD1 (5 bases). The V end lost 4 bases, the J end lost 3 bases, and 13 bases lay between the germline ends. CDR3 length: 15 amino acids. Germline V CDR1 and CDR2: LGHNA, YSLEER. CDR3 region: CASSRVRGSGNTIYF. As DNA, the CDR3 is TGCGCCAGCAGCCGAGTAAGGGGTAGTGGAAACACCATATATTTT.

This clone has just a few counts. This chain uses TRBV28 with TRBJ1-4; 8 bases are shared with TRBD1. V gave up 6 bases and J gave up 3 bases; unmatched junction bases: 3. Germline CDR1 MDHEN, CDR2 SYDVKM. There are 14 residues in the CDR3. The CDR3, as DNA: TGTGCCAGCAGCTGGACAGGGTCTAATGAAAAACTGTTTTTT. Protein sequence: CASSWTGSNEKLFF. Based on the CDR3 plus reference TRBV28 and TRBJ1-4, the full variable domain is DVKVTQSSRYLVKRTGEKVFLECVQDMDHENMFWYRQDPGLGLRLIYFSYDVKMKEKGDIPEGYSVSREKKERFSLILESASTNQTSMYLCASSWTGSNEKLFFGSGTQLSVL.

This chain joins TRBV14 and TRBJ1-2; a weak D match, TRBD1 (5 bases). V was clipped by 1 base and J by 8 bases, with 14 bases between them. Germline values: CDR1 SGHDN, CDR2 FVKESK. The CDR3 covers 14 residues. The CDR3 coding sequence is TGTGCCAGCAGCCAAGCCGTCAGGGTTGGGGGCTACACCTTC. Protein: CASSQAVRVGGYTF.

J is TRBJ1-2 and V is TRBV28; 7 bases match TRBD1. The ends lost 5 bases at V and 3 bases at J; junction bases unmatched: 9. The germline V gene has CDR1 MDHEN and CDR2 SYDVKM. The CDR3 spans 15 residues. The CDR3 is CASSVQGSPYYGYTF. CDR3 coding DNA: TGTGCCAGCAGTGTACAGGGGTCCCCGTACTATGGCTACACCTTC.

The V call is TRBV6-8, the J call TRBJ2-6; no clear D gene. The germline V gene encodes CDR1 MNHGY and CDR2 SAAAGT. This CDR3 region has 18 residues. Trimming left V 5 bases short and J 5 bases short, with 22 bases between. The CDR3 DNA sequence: TGTGCCAGCAGTGTACAACACGCTCTAACAAGTCGGGCCAACGTCCTGACTTTC. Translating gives CASSVQHALTSRANVLTF.

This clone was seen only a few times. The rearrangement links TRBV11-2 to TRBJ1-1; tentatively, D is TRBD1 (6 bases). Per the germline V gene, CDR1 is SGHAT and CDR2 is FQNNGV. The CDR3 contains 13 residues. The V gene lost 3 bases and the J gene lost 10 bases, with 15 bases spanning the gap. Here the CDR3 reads CASSFFRGPGAFF. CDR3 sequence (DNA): TGTGCCAGCAGCTTCTTTCGGGGGCCGGGAGCTTTCTTT. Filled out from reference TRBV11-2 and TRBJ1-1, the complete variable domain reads EAGVAQSPRYKIIEKRQSVAFWCNPISGHATLYWYQQILGQGPKLLIQFQNNGVVDDSQLPKDRFSAERLKGVDSTLKIQPAKLEDSAVYLCASSFFRGPGAFFGQGTRLTVV.

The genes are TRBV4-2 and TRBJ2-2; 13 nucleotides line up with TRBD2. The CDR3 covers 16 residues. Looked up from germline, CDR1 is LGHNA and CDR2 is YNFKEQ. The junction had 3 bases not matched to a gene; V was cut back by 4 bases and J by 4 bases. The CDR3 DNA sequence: TGTGCCAGCAGCCCAGGACTAGCGGGGGTCACCGGGGAGCTGTTTTTT. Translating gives CASSPGLAGVTGELFF.

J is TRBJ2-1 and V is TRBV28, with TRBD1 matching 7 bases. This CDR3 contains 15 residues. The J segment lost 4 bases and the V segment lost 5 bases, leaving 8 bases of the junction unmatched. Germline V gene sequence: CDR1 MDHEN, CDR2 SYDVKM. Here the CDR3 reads CASSTIGQVYNEQFF. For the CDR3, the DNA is TGTGCCAGCAGTACAATAGGACAGGTGTACAATGAGCAGTTCTTC.

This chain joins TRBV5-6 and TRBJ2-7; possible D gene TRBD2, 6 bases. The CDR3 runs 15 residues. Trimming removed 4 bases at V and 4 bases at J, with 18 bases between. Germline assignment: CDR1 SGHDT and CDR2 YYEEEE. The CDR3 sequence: CASSQFGSGVYEQYF. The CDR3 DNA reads TGTGCCAGCAGCCAATTCGGATCGGGAGTTTACGAGCAGTACTTC.

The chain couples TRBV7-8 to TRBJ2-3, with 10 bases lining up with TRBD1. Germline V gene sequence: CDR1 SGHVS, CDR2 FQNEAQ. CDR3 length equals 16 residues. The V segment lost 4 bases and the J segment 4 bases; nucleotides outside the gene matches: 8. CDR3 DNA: TGTGCCAGCAGCTCCGGACAGGGGGGATTCGCAGATACGCAGTATTTT. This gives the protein CASSSGQGGFADTQYF.

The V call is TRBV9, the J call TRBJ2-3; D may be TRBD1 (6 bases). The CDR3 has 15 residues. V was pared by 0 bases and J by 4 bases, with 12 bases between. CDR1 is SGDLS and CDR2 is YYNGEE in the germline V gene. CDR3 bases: TGTGCCAGCAGCGTAGGGGGTCAGGGGTCAGATACGCAGTATTTT. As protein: CASSVGGQGSDTQYF.

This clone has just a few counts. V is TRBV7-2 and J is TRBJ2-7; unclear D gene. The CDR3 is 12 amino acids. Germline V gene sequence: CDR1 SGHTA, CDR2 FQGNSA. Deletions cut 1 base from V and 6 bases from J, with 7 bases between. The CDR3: CASSLEGPEQYF. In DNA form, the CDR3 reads TGTGCCAGCAGCTTAGAAGGCCCCGAGCAGTACTTC.

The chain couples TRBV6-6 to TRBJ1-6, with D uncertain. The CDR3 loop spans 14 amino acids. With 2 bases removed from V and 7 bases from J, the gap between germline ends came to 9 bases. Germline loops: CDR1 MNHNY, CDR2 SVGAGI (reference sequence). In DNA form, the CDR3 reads TGTGCCAGCAGTTACGGGAACTCCAATTCACCCCTCCACTTT. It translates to CASSYGNSNSPLHF.

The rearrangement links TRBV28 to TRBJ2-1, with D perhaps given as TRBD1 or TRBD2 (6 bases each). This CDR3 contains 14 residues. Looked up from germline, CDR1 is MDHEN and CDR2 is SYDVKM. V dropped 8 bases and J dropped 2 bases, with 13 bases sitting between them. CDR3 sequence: CASGYGGTYNEQFF. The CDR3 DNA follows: TGTGCCAGCGGCTACGGGGGCACCTACAATGAGCAGTTCTTC.

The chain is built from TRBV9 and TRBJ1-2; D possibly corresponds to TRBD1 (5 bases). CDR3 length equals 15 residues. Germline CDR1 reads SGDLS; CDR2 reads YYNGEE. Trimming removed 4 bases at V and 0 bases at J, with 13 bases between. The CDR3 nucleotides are TGTGCCAGCAGCACTACGGGGGGAACTAACTATGGCTACACCTTC. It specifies CASSTTGGTNYGYTF.

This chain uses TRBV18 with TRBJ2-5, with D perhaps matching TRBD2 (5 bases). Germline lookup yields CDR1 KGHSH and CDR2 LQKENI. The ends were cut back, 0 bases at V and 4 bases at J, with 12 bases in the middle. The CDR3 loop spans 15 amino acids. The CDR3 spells CASSPPGRRGETQYF. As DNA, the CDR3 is TGTGCCAGCTCACCACCAGGGAGAAGAGGAGAGACCCAGTACTTC. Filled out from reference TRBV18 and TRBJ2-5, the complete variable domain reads NAGVMQNPRHLVRRRGQEARLRCSPMKGHSHVYWYRQLPEEGLKFMVYLQKENIIDESGMPKERFSAEFPKEGPSILRIQQVVRGDSAAYFCASSPPGRRGETQYFGPGTRLLVL.

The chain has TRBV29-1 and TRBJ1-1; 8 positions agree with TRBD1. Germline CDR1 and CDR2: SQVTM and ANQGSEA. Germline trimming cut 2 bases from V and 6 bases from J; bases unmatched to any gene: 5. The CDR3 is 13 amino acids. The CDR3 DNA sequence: TGCAGCGTTGAAAGGCAGGGGGCCTCTGAAGCTTTCTTT. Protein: CSVERQGASEAFF.

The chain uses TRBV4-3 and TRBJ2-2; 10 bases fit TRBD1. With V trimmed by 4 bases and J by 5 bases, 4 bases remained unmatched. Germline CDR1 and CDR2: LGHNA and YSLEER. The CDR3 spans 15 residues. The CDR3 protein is CASSPRQGATGELFF. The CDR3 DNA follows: TGCGCCAGCAGCCCGCGACAGGGGGCAACCGGGGAGCTGTTTTTT.

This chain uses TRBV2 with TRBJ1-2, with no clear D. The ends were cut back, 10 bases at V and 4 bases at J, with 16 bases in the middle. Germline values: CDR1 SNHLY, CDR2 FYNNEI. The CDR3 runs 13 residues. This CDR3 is CATSREALYGYTF. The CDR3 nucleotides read TGTGCCACCTCTCGGGAGGCCCTCTATGGCTACACCTTC.